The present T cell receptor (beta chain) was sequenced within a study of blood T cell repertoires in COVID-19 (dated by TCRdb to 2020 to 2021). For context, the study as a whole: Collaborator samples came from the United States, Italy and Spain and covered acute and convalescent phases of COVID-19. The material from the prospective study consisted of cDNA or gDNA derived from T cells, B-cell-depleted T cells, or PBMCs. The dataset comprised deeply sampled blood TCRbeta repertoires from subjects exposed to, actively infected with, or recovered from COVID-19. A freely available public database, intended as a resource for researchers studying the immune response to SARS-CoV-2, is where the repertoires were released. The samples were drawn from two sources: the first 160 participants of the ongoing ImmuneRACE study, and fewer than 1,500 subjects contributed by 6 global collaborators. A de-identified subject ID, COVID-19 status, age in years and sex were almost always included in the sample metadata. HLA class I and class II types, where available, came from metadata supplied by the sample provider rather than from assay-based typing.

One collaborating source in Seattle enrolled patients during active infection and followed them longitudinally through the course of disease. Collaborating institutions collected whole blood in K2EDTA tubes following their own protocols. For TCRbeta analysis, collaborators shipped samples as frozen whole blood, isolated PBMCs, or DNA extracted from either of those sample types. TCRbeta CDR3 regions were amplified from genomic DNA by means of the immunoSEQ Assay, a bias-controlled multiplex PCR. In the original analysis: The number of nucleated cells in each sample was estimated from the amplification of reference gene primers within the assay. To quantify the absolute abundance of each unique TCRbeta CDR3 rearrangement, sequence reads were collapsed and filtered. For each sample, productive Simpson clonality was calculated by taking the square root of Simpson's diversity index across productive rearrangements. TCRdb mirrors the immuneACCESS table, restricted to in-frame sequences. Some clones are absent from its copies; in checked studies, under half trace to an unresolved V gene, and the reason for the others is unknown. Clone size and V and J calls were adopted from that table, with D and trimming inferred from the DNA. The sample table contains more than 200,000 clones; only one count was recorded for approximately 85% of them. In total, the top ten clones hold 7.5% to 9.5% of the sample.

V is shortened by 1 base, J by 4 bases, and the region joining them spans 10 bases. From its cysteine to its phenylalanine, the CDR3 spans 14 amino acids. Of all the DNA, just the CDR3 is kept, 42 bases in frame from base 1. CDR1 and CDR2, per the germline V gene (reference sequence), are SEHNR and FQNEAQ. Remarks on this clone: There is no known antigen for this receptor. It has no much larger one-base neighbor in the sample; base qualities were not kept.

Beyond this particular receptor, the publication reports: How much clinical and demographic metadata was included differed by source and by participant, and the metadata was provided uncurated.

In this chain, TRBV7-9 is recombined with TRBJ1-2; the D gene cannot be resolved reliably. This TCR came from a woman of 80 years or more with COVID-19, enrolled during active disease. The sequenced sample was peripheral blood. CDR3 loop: CASSLGQVAYGYTF. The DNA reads TGTGCCAGCAGCTTAGGGCAGGTGGCCTATGGCTACACCTTC.